The 9 T cell receptor beta chains below come from one sample, sequenced in a study of somatic mutations in cytotoxic T cells in rheumatoid arthritis. Clones were sequenced by immunoSEQ multiplex PCR, and TCRdb holds only the in-frame ones, with some missing. The data hold under 2,500 clones, with 60% to 80% observed a single time. Sequences were obtained from CD8+ T cells sorted from blood. All receptors come from an older man with rheumatoid arthritis.

The chain carries TRBV10-3 and TRBJ2-2; 8 bases match TRBD1. Germline CDR1 is ENHRY and CDR2 is SYGVKD. Losses at the gene ends were 3 bases for V and 2 bases for J; bases not matched to a gene: 11. This CDR3 has 18 amino acids. For the CDR3, the DNA is TGTGCCATCAGTGACCCGGACAGGGTTAACGCAAACACCGGGGAGCTGTTTTTT. Its protein is CAISDPDRVNANTGELFF.

The chain is built from TRBV10-1 and TRBJ1-1; D perhaps matches TRBD1 (6 bases). The CDR3 runs 14 residues. V gave up 1 base and J gave up 2 bases, with 8 bases separating them. The V gene's germline CDR1 is WNHNN and CDR2 SYGVQD (reference sequence). CDR3 residues: CASSEYRENTEAFF. The CDR3 DNA reads as TGCGCCAGCAGTGAGTACAGGGAAAACACTGAAGCTTTCTTT.

The chain couples TRBV5-5 to TRBJ2-7, with TRBD1 matching over 9 bases. Per the germline V gene, CDR1 is SGHKS and CDR2 is YYEKEE (reference sequence). The CDR3 has 15 amino acids. V trimming: 4 bases; J trimming: 3 bases; junction bases outside the gene matches: 8. The CDR3 region has the DNA TGTGCCAGCAGCACCGCGGGACAGGGAGGCTACGAGCAGTACTTC. Protein: CASSTAGQGGYEQYF.

The rearrangement links TRBV19 to TRBJ2-1; 11 bases line up with TRBD2. The CDR3 totals 15 residues. Unmatched junction bases numbered 5, after V lost 6 bases and J lost 4 bases. Germline V gene data show CDR1 as LNHDA and CDR2 as SQIVND (reference sequence). DNA for the CDR3: TGTGCCAGTAGGGACCTAGCGGGAGGTTACAATGAGCAGTTCTTC. Its translation: CASRDLAGGYNEQFF. The full variable domain, its missing parts supplied by reference TRBV19 and TRBJ2-1, is DGGITQSPKYLFRKEGQNVTLSCEQNLNHDAMYWYRQDPGQGLRLIYYSQIVNDFQKGDIAEGYSVSREKKESFPLTVTSAQKNPTAFYLCASRDLAGGYNEQFFGPGTRLTVL.

The J gene is TRBJ2-2, the V gene TRBV19; 9 nucleotides agree with TRBD2. This CDR3 has 15 residues. In germline, CDR1 is LNHDA, CDR2 SQIVND (reference sequence). The CDR3 loop is CATMSREGRTGELFF. The CDR3 region has the DNA TGTGCTACGATGTCGCGGGAGGGCCGGACCGGGGAGCTGTTTTTT.

This chain uses TRBV5-1 with TRBJ1-1; possibly TRBD1 for D (6 bases). Trimming left V 4 bases short and J 1 base short, with 11 bases between. The CDR3 consists of 14 residues. Germline V gene lookup returns CDR1 SGHRS and CDR2 YFSETQ. CDR3 DNA: TGCGCCAGCAGCCCCGGACAGCAGAACACTGAAGCTTTCTTT. Amino acid sequence: CASSPGQQNTEAFF. Filled out from reference TRBV5-1 and TRBJ1-1, the complete variable domain reads KAGVTQTPRYLIKTRGQQVTLSCSPISGHRSVSWYQQTPGQGLQFLFEYFSETQRNKGNFPGRFSGRQFSNSRSEMNVSTLELGDSALYLCASSPGQQNTEAFFGQGTRLTVV.

This sequence joins TRBV5-6 and TRBJ2-4, with D possibly TRBD2 on 7 matching bases. The CDR3 length is 16 residues. The V gene lost 4 bases and the J gene lost 5 bases, with 19 bases spanning the gap. CDR1 and CDR2 from the germline V gene are SGHDT and YYEEEE. The CDR3 DNA reads TGTGCCAGCAGCCCTAGTGGGGAGGGGGTACAAAACATTCAGTACTTC. Translated, it gives CASSPSGEGVQNIQYF.

This clone was detected only a few times. The chain recombines TRBV9 with TRBJ2-3, with 7 nucleotides matching TRBD1. V trimming: 0 bases; J trimming: 3 bases; junction bases outside the gene matches: 13. CDR3 length equals 18 residues. Germline CDR1 is SGDLS and CDR2 is YYNGEE. The CDR3 DNA is TGTGCCAGCAGCGTAGAGGGTGGGGACAGTCTTGAGACAGATACGCAGTATTTT. Translating it yields CASSVEGGDSLETDTQYF.

The gene calls are TRBV6-6 and TRBJ1-2, with D unclear. Trimming took 7 bases from V and 3 from J, leaving 9 bases between them. The germline CDR1 and CDR2 sequences are MNHNY and SVGAGI (reference sequence). CDR3 size: 12 residues. CDR3 in DNA: TGTGCCAGCAATAGCGGGGACTATGGCTACACCTTC. This translates into CASNSGDYGYTF.